The present T cell receptor beta chain was sequenced within a study of blood T cell repertoires in COVID-19. Overall study: The United States, Italy and Spain provided the acute and convalescent COVID-19 samples. The analysed material was cDNA or gDNA that came from T cells, B-cell-depleted T cells, or PBMCs.

Study processing details: Estimated nucleated cell counts came from reference gene primer amplification. TCRdb keeps only in-frame clones here, not all; method: immunoSEQ multiplex PCR. V and J calls and clone size are copied from that table; D and trimming were computed from the DNA. The data contain about 120,000 clones, 85% to 90% of them seen just once; the ten biggest clones take up around 4.2%. Sequenced sample: peripheral blood. The receptor comes from a man aged 55 to 70 with acute or convalescent COVID-19.

This CDR3 is CASSQNHRGPAFF. CDR3 sequence (DNA): TGTGCCAGCAGCCAGAACCACAGGGGGCCGGCTTTCTTT. The gene calls are TRBV14 and TRBJ1-1; 9 bases map to TRBD1. The CDR3 has 13 residues. Per the germline V gene, CDR1 is SGHDN and CDR2 is FVKESK. V gave up 3 bases and J gave up 11 bases; unmatched junction bases: 7. The full variable domain, completed using reference TRBV14 and TRBJ1-1, is EAGVTQFPSHSVIEKGQTVTLRCDPISGHDNLYWYRRVMGKEIKFLLHFVKESKQDESGMPNNRFLAERTGGTYSTLKVQPAELEDSGVYFCASSQNHRGPAFFGQGTRLTVV.